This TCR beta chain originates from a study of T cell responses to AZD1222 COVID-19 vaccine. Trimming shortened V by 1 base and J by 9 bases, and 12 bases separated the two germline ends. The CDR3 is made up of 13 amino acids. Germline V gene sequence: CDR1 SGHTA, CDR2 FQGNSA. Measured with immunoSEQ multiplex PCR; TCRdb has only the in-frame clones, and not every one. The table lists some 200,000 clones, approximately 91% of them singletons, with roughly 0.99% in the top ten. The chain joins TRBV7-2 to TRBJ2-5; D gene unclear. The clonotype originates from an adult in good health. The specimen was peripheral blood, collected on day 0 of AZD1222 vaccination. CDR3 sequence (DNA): TGTGCCAGCAGCTTAGAGCAGATGGCGGCCCAGTACTTC. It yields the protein CASSLEQMAAQYF.